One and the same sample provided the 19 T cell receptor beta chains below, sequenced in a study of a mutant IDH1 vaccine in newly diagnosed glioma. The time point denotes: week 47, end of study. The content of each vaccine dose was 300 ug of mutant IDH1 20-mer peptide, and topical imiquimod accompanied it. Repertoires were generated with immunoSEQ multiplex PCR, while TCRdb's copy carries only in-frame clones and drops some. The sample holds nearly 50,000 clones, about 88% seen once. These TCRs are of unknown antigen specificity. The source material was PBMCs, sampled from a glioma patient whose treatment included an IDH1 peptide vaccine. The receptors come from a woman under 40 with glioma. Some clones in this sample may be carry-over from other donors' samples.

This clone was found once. CDR3 nucleotide sequence: TGTGCCAGCAGCTTGAGGACTAGCGGGAGGAAGGGCACAGATACGCAGTATTTT. This translates into CASSLRTSGRKGTDTQYF. V gene TRBV5-6 combines with J gene TRBJ2-3, with 14 bases aligning to TRBD2. V lost 1 base, J lost 1 base, and 5 bases stayed unmatched. Germline V gene lookup returns CDR1 SGHDT and CDR2 YYEEEE. The CDR3 has 18 amino acids.

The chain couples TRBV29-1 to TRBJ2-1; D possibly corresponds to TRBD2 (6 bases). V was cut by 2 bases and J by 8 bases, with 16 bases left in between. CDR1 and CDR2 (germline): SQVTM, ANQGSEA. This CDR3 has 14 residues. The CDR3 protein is CSVERGLSGDEQFF. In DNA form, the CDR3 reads TGCAGCGTTGAAAGGGGACTCTCGGGGGATGAGCAGTTCTTC.

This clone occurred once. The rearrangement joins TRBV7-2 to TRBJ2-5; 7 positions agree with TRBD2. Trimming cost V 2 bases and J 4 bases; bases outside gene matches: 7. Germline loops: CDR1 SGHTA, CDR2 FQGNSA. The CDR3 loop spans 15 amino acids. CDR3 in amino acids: CASSLLGSGIETQYF. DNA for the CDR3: TGTGCCAGCAGCTTATTGGGAAGCGGGATAGAGACCCAGTACTTC.

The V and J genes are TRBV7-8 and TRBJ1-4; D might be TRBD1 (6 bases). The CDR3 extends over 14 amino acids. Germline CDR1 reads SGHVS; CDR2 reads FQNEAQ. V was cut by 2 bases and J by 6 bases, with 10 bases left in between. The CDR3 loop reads CASSLRRGDEKLFF. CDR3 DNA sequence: TGTGCCAGCAGCTTACGGAGGGGGGATGAAAAACTGTTTTTT.

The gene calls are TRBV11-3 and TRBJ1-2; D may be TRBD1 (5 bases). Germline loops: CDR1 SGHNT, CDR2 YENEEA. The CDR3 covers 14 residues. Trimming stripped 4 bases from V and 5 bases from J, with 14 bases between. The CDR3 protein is CASSWTDSLYGYTF. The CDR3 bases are TGTGCCAGCAGCTGGACCGACAGCCTTTATGGCTACACCTTC.

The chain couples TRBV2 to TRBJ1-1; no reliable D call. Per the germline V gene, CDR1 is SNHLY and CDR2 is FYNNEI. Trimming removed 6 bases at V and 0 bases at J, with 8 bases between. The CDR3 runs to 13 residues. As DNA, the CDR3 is TGTGCCAGCAGCAAGGGTATGAACACTGAAGCTTTCTTT. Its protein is CASSKGMNTEAFF.

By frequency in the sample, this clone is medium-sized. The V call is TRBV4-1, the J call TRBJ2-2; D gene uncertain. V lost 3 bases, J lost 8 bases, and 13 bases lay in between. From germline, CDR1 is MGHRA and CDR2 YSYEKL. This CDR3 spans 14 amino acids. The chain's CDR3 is CASSHPNRLGELFF. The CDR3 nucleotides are TGCGCCAGCAGCCACCCTAACCGGTTGGGGGAGCTGTTTTTT.

The CDR3 DNA follows: TGCGCCAGCAGTGAGATGATAGCGGGGGCGGGGATGTACAATGAGCAGTTCTTC. It translates to CASSEMIAGAGMYNEQFF. The chain employs TRBV10-2 and TRBJ2-1; 9 bases are a match to TRBD2. This CDR3 has 18 amino acids. Trimming at V came to 2 bases and at J to 4 bases, leaving 12 bases not matched to a gene. The germline gives CDR1 WSHSY, CDR2 SAAADI.

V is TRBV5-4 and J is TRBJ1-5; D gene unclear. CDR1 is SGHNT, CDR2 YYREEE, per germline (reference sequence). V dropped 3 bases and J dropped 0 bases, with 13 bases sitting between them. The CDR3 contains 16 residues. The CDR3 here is CASSYKGKGSNQPQHF. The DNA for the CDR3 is TGTGCCAGCAGCTACAAAGGGAAAGGTAGCAATCAGCCCCAGCATTTT.

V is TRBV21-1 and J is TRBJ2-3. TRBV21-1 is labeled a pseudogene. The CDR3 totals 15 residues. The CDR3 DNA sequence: TGTGCCAGCAGCAAAGGGGACCACGGCGCAGATACGCAGTATTTT. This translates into CASSKGDHGADTQYF.

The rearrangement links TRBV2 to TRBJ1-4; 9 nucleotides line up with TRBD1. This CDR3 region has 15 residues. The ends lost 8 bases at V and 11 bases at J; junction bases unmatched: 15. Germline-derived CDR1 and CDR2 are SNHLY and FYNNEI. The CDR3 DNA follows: TGTGCCAGCGCTTACCGGGGGACAGGGTTTGAGAAACTGTTTTTT. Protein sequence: CASAYRGTGFEKLFF.

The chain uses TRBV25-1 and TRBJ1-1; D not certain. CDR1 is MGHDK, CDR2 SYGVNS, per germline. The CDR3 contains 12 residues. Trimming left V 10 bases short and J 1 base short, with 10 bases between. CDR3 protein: CATHSPNTEAFF. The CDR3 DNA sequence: TGTGCCACCCATTCCCCGAACACTGAAGCTTTCTTT.

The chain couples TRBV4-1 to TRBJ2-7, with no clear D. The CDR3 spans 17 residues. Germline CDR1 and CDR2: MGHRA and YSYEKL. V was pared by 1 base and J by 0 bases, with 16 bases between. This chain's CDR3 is CASSQAPATYTSYEQYF. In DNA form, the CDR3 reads TGCGCCAGCAGCCAAGCCCCTGCGACGTACACCTCCTACGAGCAGTACTTC.

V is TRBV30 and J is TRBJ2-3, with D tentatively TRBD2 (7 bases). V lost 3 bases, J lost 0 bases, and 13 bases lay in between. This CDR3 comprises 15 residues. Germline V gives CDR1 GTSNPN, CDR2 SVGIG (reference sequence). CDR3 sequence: CAWRGGGSSTDTQYF. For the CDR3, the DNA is TGTGCCTGGAGGGGAGGGGGATCTAGCACAGATACGCAGTATTTT.

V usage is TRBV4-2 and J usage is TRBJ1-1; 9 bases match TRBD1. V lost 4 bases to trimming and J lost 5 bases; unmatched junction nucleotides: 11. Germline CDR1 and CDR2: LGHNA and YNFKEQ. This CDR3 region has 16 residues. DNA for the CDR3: TGTGCCAGCAGCCCAGACAGGGGGTGGGGAGGTACTGAAGCTTTCTTT. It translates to CASSPDRGWGGTEAFF.

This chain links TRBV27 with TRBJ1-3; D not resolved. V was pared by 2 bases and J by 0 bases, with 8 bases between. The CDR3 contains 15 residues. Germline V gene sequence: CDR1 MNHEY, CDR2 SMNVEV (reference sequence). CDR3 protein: CASSLKASSGNTIYF. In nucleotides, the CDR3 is TGTGCCAGCAGTTTAAAAGCCTCCTCTGGAAACACCATATATTTT.

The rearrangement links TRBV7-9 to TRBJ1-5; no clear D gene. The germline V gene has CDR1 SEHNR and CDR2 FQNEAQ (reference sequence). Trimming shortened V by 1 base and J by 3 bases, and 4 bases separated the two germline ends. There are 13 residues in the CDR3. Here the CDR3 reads CASSLGDNQPQHF. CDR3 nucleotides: TGTGCCAGCAGCTTAGGGGACAATCAGCCCCAGCATTTT.

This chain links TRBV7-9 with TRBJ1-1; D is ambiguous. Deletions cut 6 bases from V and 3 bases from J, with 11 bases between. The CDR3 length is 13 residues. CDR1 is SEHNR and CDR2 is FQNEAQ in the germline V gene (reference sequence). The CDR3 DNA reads TGTGCCAGCAGTCTGCAGGAGTACACTGAAGCTTTCTTT. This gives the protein CASSLQEYTEAFF. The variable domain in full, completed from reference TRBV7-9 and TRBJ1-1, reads DTGVSQNPRHKITKRGQNVTFRCDPISEHNRLYWYRQTLGQGPEFLTYFQNEAQLEKSRLLSDRFSAERPKGSFSTLEIQRTEQGDSAMYLCASSLQEYTEAFFGQGTRLTVV.

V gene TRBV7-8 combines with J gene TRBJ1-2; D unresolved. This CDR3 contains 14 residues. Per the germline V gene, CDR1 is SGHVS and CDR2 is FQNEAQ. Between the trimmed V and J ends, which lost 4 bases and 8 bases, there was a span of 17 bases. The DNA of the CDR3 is TGTGCCAGCAGCTCTTCCGGAGTAGTGGGAGGCTACACCTTC. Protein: CASSSSGVVGGYTF.